This is a list of T cell receptor beta chains from one sample in a study of blood T cell repertoires in COVID-19. Assay used: immunoSEQ multiplex PCR; TCRdb lists only in-frame clones, some missing. The sample consists of some 300,000 clones, around 87% of them appearing once. The sequenced material came from peripheral blood. The receptors come from a man in his 70s with acute or convalescent COVID-19. Each CDR3 is given with its conserved first and last residue. The order of the fields is J gene, clone size, D gene, V gene, CDR3 protein, CDR3 DNA. The D gene is left open where the match is weak. Clone size is given for some rows only: seen once, a few or many times, or a class if the clone is expanded.

>TRBJ1-1|once|NA|TRBV19
CASNPGLNTEAFF
TGTGCCAGTAATCCGGGTTTGAACACTGAAGCTTTCTTT
>TRBJ2-5|NA|NA|TRBV12-3/TRBV12-4
CASSLAQGGTQYF
TGTGCCAGCAGTTTAGCGCAGGGGGGGACCCAGTACTTC
>TRBJ2-7|NA|NA|TRBV2
CASSNEWPYEQYF
TGTGCCAGCAGCAACGAATGGCCCTACGAGCAGTACTTC
>TRBJ1-3|NA|NA|TRBV30
CAWSTGTSSGNTIYF
TGTGCCTGGAGTACGGGGACTAGCTCTGGAAACACCATATATTTT
>TRBJ1-2|NA|NA|TRBV3-1/TRBV3-2
CASSHEASSYGYTF
TGTGCCAGCAGCCATGAGGCCAGCTCATATGGCTACACCTTC
>TRBJ1-4|NA|NA|TRBV6-5
CASVRGTNEKLFF
TGTGCCAGCGTGCGGGGAACTAATGAAAAACTGTTTTTT
>TRBJ1-1|NA|NA|TRBV3-1/TRBV3-2
CASSQSREGTEAFF
TGTGCCAGCAGCCAATCCAGGGAGGGGACTGAAGCTTTCTTT
>TRBJ1-4|NA|NA|TRBV2
CASSDRANEKLFF
TGTGCCAGCAGTGACAGGGCGAATGAAAAACTGTTTTTT
>TRBJ2-2|NA|NA|TRBV28
CASSMLSGSGELFF
TGTGCCAGCAGTATGCTTTCAGGGTCCGGGGAGCTGTTTTTT
>TRBJ2-7|NA|NA|TRBV12-3/TRBV12-4
CASRGAGVRYF
TGTGCCAGCAGGGGAGCCGGGGTTCGGTACTTC